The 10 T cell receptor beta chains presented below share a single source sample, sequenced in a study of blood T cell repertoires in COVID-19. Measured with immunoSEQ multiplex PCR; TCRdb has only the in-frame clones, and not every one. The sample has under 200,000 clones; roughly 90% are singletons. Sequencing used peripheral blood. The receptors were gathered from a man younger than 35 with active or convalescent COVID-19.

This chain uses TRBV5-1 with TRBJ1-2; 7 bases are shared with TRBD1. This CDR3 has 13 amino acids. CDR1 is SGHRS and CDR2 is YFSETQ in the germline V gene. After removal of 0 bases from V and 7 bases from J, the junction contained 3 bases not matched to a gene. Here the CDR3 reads CASSLDSGGGYTF. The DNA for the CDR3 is TGCGCCAGCAGCTTGGACTCAGGGGGTGGCTACACCTTC.

The CDR3 loop is CASSLLADSYEQYF. The DNA of the CDR3 is TGTGCCAGCAGCTTACTAGCGGACTCCTACGAGCAGTACTTC. This chain uses TRBV7-9 with TRBJ2-7; 7 bases map to TRBD2. Losses at the gene ends were 2 bases for V and 0 bases for J; bases not matched to a gene: 1. The CDR3 is 14 residues long. Per germline, CDR1 SEHNR and CDR2 FQNEAQ (reference sequence).

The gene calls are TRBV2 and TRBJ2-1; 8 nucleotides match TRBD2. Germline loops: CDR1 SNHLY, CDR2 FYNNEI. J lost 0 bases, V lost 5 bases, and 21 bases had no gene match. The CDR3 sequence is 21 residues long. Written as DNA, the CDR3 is TGTGCCAGCAGTCAAGAGACTAGCGAGCGACTAAGAAGAAGCTCCTACAATGAGCAGTTCTTC. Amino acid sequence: CASSQETSERLRRSSYNEQFF.

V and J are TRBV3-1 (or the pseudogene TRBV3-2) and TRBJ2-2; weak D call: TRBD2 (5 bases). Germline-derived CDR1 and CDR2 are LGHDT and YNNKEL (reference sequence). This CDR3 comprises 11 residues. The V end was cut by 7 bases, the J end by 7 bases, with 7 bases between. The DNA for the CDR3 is TGTGCCAGCATAGGAGGCGGGGAGCTGTTTTTT. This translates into CASIGGGELFF.

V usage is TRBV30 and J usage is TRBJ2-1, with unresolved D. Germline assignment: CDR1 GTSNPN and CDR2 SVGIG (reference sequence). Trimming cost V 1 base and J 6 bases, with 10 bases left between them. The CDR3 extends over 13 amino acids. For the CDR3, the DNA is TGTGCCTGGAGTGCGAGGCGTTCCAATGAGCAGTTCTTC. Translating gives CAWSARRSNEQFF.

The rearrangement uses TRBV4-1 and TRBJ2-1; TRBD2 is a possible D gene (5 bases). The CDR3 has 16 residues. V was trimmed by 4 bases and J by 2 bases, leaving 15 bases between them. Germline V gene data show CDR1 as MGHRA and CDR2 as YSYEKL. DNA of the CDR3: TGCGCCAGCAGCCGACCGTCGGGGATTACCTACAATGAGCAGTTCTTC. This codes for CASSRPSGITYNEQFF.

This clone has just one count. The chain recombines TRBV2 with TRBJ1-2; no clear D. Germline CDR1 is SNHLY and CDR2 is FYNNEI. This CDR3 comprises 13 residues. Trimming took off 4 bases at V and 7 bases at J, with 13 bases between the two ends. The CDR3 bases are TGTGCCAGCAGTGGACCCGTACCGGGTGGCTACACCTTC. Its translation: CASSGPVPGGYTF.

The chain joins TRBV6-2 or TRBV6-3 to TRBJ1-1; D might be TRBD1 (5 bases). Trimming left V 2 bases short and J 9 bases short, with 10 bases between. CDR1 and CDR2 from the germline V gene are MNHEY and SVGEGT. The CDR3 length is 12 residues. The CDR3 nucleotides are TGTGCCAGCAGTTACGTTCAGGGTCAAGCTTTCTTT. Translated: CASSYVQGQAFF.

CDR3 DNA: TGTGCCTGGAGTCCCGGGACAGGGTATCAGCCCCAGCATTTT. Amino acid sequence: CAWSPGTGYQPQHF. The V and J genes are TRBV30 and TRBJ1-5; 9 positions agree with TRBD1. Losses at the gene ends were 2 bases for V and 5 bases for J; bases not matched to a gene: 4. The CDR3 length is 14 residues. Germline CDR1 is GTSNPN and CDR2 is SVGIG (reference sequence).

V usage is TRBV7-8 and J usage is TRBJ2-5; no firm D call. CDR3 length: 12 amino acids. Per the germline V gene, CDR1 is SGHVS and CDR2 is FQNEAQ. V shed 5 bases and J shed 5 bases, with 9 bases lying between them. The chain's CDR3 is CASSRSRETQYF. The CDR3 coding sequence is TGTGCCAGCAGCCGCTCTCGTGAGACCCAGTACTTC.